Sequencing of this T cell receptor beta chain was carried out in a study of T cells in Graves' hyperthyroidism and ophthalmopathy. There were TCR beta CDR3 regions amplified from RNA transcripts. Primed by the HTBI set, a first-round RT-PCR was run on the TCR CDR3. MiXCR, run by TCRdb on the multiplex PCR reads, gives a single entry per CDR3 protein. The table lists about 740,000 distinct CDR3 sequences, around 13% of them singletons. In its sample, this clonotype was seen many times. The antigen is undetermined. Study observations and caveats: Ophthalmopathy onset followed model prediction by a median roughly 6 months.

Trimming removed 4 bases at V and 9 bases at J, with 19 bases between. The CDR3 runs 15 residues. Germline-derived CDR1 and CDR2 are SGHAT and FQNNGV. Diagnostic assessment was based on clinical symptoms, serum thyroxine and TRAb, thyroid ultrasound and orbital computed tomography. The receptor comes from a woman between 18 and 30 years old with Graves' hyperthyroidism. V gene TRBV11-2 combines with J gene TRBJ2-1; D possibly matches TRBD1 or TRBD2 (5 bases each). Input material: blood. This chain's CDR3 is CASSWTDSNLPEQFF. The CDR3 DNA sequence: TGTGCCAGCAGCTGGACTGACAGTAACCTGCCTGAGCAGTTCTTC. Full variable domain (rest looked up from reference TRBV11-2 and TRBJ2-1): EAGVAQSPRYKIIEKRQSVAFWCNPISGHATLYWYQQILGQGPKLLIQFQNNGVVDDSQLPKDRFSAERLKGVDSTLKIQPAKLEDSAVYLCASSWTDSNLPEQFFGPGTRLTVL.